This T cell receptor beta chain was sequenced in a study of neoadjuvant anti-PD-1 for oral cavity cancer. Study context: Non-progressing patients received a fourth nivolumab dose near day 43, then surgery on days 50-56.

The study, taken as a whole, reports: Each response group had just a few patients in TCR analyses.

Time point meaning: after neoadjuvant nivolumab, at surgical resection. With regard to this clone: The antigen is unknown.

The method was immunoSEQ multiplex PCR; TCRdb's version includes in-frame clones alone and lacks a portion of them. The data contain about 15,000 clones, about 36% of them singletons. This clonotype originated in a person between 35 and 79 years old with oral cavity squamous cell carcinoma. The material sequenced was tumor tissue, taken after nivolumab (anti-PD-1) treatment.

The CDR3 loop reads CASRGGNYNEQFF. As DNA, the CDR3 is TGTGCCAGCCGTGGGGGGAACTACAATGAGCAGTTCTTC. This chain links TRBV7-8 with TRBJ2-1; a weak D match, TRBD2 (6 bases). Trimming shortened V by 8 bases and J by 3 bases, and 11 bases separated the two germline ends. Germline V gene lookup returns CDR1 SGHVS and CDR2 FQNEAQ. This CDR3 comprises 13 residues.